The 26 T cell receptor beta chains reported below all come from one sample, sequenced in a study of blood T cells in healthy people across ages. A second PCR of roughly 7 to 11 cycles used a sample-barcoded 5' primer and a J-beta primer mix. TCRdb redid the calling of the 5' RACE reads with MiXCR, one entry per CDR3 protein. The sample records hundreds of thousands of distinct CDR3 sequences, 24% being singletons. The same specimen was also included in a second study, on T cells of mothers and their children.

Input material: blood. The source of these receptors is a boy younger than 18 in good health.

This clonotype appeared a few times. At one end the junction does not follow the germline gene, possibly because of a read error. The chain carries TRBV27 and TRBJ2-7; no firm D call. CDR3 size: 13 residues. Germline V gene data show CDR1 as MNHEY and CDR2 as SMNVEV (reference sequence). The CDR3 here is CASSLSRLYGQYF. CDR3 in DNA: TGTGCCAGCAGTTTATCTCGCCTTTACGGGCAGTACTTC.

This clonotype was observed at least ten times. The V call is TRBV5-5, the J call TRBJ2-7; the D gene is possibly TRBD1 (5 bases). The V gene lost 0 bases and the J gene lost 2 bases, with 9 bases spanning the gap. The length of the CDR3 is 14 residues. Germline-derived CDR1 and CDR2 are SGHKS and YYEKEE (reference sequence). CDR3: CASSLAQGPYEQYF. The CDR3 DNA reads TGTGCCAGCAGCTTGGCCCAGGGTCCCTACGAGCAGTACTTC.

This clonotype was seen a handful of times. The CDR3 DNA is TGCGCCAGCAGCCAAGATTTGTTCACAGATACGCAGTATTTT. Its protein product is CASSQDLFTDTQYF. The V and J genes are TRBV4-3 and TRBJ2-3; D is unclear. Germline lookup yields CDR1 LGHNA and CDR2 YSLEER. V was cut by 0 bases and J by 2 bases, with 6 bases left in between. This CDR3 region has 14 residues.

This chain joins TRBV6-5 and TRBJ1-2; tentatively, D is TRBD1 (6 bases). CDR3 length: 15 residues. V dropped 2 bases and J dropped 7 bases, with 17 bases sitting between them. Germline CDR1 and CDR2: MNHEY and SVGAGI. The chain's CDR3 is CASSYGGHPSGGYTF. In DNA, the CDR3 is TGTGCCAGCAGTTACGGGGGACACCCGTCCGGTGGCTACACCTTC.

The chain combines TRBV11-2 with TRBJ2-7; D is perhaps TRBD2 (5 bases). Looked up from germline, CDR1 is SGHAT and CDR2 is FQNNGV. The CDR3 loop spans 14 amino acids. Trimming took 5 bases from V and 2 from J, leaving 13 bases between them. CDR3 coding DNA: TGTGCCAGCAGCCTCGAGCCGGGAACCTACGAGCAGTACTTC. This encodes CASSLEPGTYEQYF. Drawing the rest from reference TRBV11-2 and TRBJ2-7, the complete variable domain is EAGVAQSPRYKIIEKRQSVAFWCNPISGHATLYWYQQILGQGPKLLIQFQNNGVVDDSQLPKDRFSAERLKGVDSTLKIQPAKLEDSAVYLCASSLEPGTYEQYFGPGTRLTVT.

The V call is TRBV20-1, the J call TRBJ2-5; a weak D match, TRBD2 (5 bases). The J call may be in error: the DNA end matches TRBJ2-1 better. Germline CDR1 DFQATT, CDR2 SNEGSKA (reference sequence). CDR3 length: 13 amino acids. The CDR3 spells CSACLDWNNEQFF. The CDR3 nucleotides read TGCAGTGCTTGTTTGGACTGGAACAATGAGCAGTTCTTC.

The chain combines TRBV27 with TRBJ1-4; D possibly corresponds to TRBD1 (5 bases). CDR1 is MNHEY and CDR2 is SMNVEV in the germline V gene (reference sequence). V lost 2 bases, J lost 4 bases, and 14 bases lay in between. The CDR3 length is 16 residues. CDR3 coding DNA: TGTGCCAGCAGTTTAAGGGGTCGGAGCTTTAATGAAAAACTGTTTTTT. Its protein product is CASSLRGRSFNEKLFF.

This clonotype was seen a single time. This sequence joins TRBV24-1 and TRBJ2-2, with D unresolved. Trimming shortened V by 3 bases and J by 1 base, and 8 bases separated the two germline ends. The CDR3 extends over 15 amino acids. Germline CDR1 KGHDR, CDR2 SFDVKD. Here the CDR3 reads CATSDRKKNTGELFF. CDR3 bases: TGTGCCACCAGTGATCGGAAAAAGAACACCGGGGAGCTGTTTTTT.

This sequence joins TRBV29-1 and TRBJ2-5, with D maybe TRBD2 (5 bases). The DNA end is a closer match to TRBJ2-1, so the J assignment may be wrong. This CDR3 comprises 12 residues. Germline V CDR1 and CDR2: SQVTM, ANQGSEA. The CDR3 DNA follows: TGCAGCGCCCTCCTGGGGAGCAGAGAGCAGTTCTTC. Protein sequence: CSALLGSREQFF.

The sample holds one count of this clonotype. The rearrangement links TRBV7-8 to TRBJ2-1, with D tentatively TRBD2 (6 bases). Germline lookup yields CDR1 SGHVS and CDR2 FQNEAQ. This CDR3 contains 15 residues. The V gene lost 1 base and the J gene lost 5 bases, with 12 bases spanning the gap. The CDR3 loop reads CASSLGGDLHNEQFF. CDR3 nucleotides: TGTGCCAGCAGCTTAGGGGGGGATCTCCACAATGAGCAGTTCTTC.

CDR3 amino acids: CASSPRQFLKGETQYF. The CDR3 nucleotides read TGTGCCAGCTCACCTAGACAGTTCCTCAAGGGGGAGACCCAGTACTTC. The genes are TRBV18 and TRBJ2-5; D might be TRBD1 (5 bases). Germline-derived CDR1 and CDR2 are KGHSH and LQKENI. V was clipped by 3 bases and J by 5 bases, with 19 bases between them. CDR3 length: 16 residues.

There are a few counts of this clonotype. This sequence joins TRBV7-9 and TRBJ2-5, with a tentative D call TRBD1 (6 bases). Germline V gives CDR1 SEHNR, CDR2 FQNEAQ (reference sequence). Trimming stripped 4 bases from V and 2 bases from J, with 11 bases between. CDR3 length: 14 amino acids. DNA of the CDR3: TGTGCCAGCAGCTCGCAGGGGTGGCAAGAGACCCAGTACTTC. Encoded protein: CASSSQGWQETQYF.

This clonotype came up a few times. V usage is TRBV15 and J usage is TRBJ2-3; perhaps TRBD1 as D (6 bases). The CDR3 has 16 residues. V shed 0 bases and J shed 8 bases, with 18 bases lying between them. Germline V gene lookup returns CDR1 LNHNV and CDR2 YYDKDF (reference sequence). The CDR3 loop reads CATSRDRPGAPGTQYF. The CDR3 DNA sequence: TGTGCCACCAGCAGAGATAGGCCAGGGGCTCCAGGTACGCAGTATTTT.

The V and J genes are TRBV6-5 and TRBJ2-7, with 8 bases that match TRBD1. Unmatched junction bases numbered 10, after V lost 6 bases and J lost 6 bases. The CDR3 runs to 14 residues. Germline V gene lookup returns CDR1 MNHEY and CDR2 SVGAGI. In DNA, the CDR3 is TGTGCCAGCAGGCCTGACAGGGGAGGAGGCGAGCAGTACTTC. It translates to CASRPDRGGGEQYF.

This clonotype has a handful of counts. CDR3 loop: CASSQEWAGGDEKLFF. The CDR3 bases are TGCGCCAGCAGCCAAGAGTGGGCAGGGGGGGATGAAAAACTGTTTTTT. V is TRBV4-3 and J is TRBJ1-4, with TRBD1 matching 7 bases. This CDR3 is 16 amino acids long. Germline V lookup: CDR1 LGHNA, CDR2 YSLEER. J lost 6 bases, V lost 0 bases, and 7 bases had no gene match.

The chain links TRBV20-1 to TRBJ2-1; 8 bases align to TRBD1. CDR1 and CDR2 (germline): DFQATT, SNEGSKA (reference sequence). V gave up 5 bases and J gave up 3 bases; unmatched junction bases: 6. The CDR3 is made up of 14 amino acids. This CDR3 reads CSAADRGIYNEQFF. CDR3 in DNA: TGCAGTGCTGCTGACAGGGGCATCTACAATGAGCAGTTCTTC.

This clonotype has a single count. The chain combines TRBV6-4 with TRBJ2-5, with D maybe TRBD1 (5 bases). The CDR3 length is 14 residues. Germline CDR1 reads MRHNA; CDR2 reads SNTAGT. V dropped 7 bases and J dropped 1 base, with 13 bases sitting between them. CDR3 bases: TGTGCCAGCAAACGGCAGACAGTCCAAGAGACCCAGTACTTC. This codes for CASKRQTVQETQYF.

The chain recombines TRBV5-1 with TRBJ2-1; D uncertain. Germline V lookup: CDR1 SGHRS, CDR2 YFSETQ. Trimming pared 4 bases from V and 0 bases from J, leaving 11 bases between. The CDR3 is 15 amino acids. The CDR3 region has the DNA TGCGCCAGCAGCAGTGACCTGAGCTCCTACAATGAGCAGTTCTTC. Translating it yields CASSSDLSSYNEQFF.

This sequence joins TRBV6-1 and TRBJ1-2; the D is unclear. CDR3 length equals 14 residues. Trimming removed 3 bases at V and 5 bases at J, with 13 bases between. The germline gives CDR1 MNHNS, CDR2 SASEGT. As DNA, the CDR3 is TGTGCCAGCAGTGACGCCCAGCCCCTATATGGCTACACCTTC. Its protein is CASSDAQPLYGYTF.

The chain employs TRBV14 and TRBJ2-5, with 9 bases aligning to TRBD2. With 1 base clipped from V and 0 bases from J, the junction kept 6 bases outside the gene matches. From germline, CDR1 is SGHDN and CDR2 FVKESK. CDR3 length equals 17 residues. For the CDR3, the DNA is TGTGCCAGCAGCCAAGGTCTAGCGGGGACGTACCAAGAGACCCAGTACTTC. Translation gives CASSQGLAGTYQETQYF.

The chain's CDR3 is CACSREIQETQYF. The CDR3 DNA sequence: TGTGCCTGTTCCCGGGAGATCCAAGAGACCCAGTACTTC. The chain links TRBV30 to TRBJ2-5; D is possibly TRBD2 (6 bases). The ends were cut back, 6 bases at V and 1 base at J, with 12 bases in the middle. CDR1 is GTSNPN, CDR2 SVGIG, per germline (reference sequence). The CDR3 is 13 amino acids.

This clonotype showed up just a few times. The chain couples TRBV10-3 to TRBJ1-1; the match to TRBD1 covers 7 bases. The CDR3 sequence is 16 residues long. Germline lookup yields CDR1 ENHRY and CDR2 SYGVKD. V shed 4 bases and J 4 bases; nucleotides not matched to a gene: 12. The CDR3 loop reads CAISGPGGNLATEAFF. Written as DNA, the CDR3 is TGTGCCATCAGTGGACCAGGGGGAAACCTCGCCACTGAAGCTTTCTTT.

This clonotype was seen only a few times. The chain recombines TRBV4-1 with TRBJ2-5; D possibly matches TRBD1 or TRBD2 (6 bases each). Germline assignment: CDR1 MGHRA and CDR2 YSYEKL. Trimming took off 0 bases at V and 5 bases at J, with 13 bases between the two ends. The CDR3 contains 15 residues. The CDR3 sequence is CASSQERGLAETQYF. The CDR3, as DNA: TGCGCCAGCAGCCAAGAACGGGGGCTAGCGGAGACCCAGTACTTC.

The rearrangement uses TRBV7-6 and TRBJ1-2, with TRBD1 matching over 8 bases. CDR3 size: 16 residues. Germline CDR1 SGHVS, CDR2 FNYEAQ. V shed 6 bases and J 4 bases; nucleotides not matched to a gene: 13. The CDR3 sequence is CASSLQGAGGGYGYTF. The CDR3 DNA reads TGTGCCAGCAGTCTCCAGGGGGCAGGGGGAGGCTATGGCTACACCTTC.

The V and J genes are TRBV27 and TRBJ2-7, with 7 nucleotides matching TRBD1. The CDR3 spans 13 residues. Trimming at V came to 3 bases and at J to 3 bases, leaving 2 bases not matched to a gene. Germline values: CDR1 MNHEY, CDR2 SMNVEV (reference sequence). DNA of the CDR3: TGTGCCAGCAGTTTGCACAGGGGCTACGAGCAGTACTTC. Protein product: CASSLHRGYEQYF.

The rearrangement links TRBV4-1 to TRBJ2-7; D might be TRBD1 or TRBD2, each matching 7 bases. The CDR3 is 17 amino acids. Germline V lookup: CDR1 MGHRA, CDR2 YSYEKL. The ends were cut back, 4 bases at V and 3 bases at J, with 22 bases in the middle. The chain's CDR3 is CASSPTPAGTALYEQYF. CDR3 bases: TGCGCCAGCAGCCCGACCCCAGCGGGGACAGCTCTCTACGAGCAGTACTTC.